The 22 T cell receptor beta chains presented below share a single source sample, sequenced in a study of T-cell reconstitution after alpha-beta-depleted transplantation in children. Preparation of the TCRbeta library involved a method that used unique molecular identifiers. MiXCR was run by TCRdb on the PCR reads, yielding one entry per CDR3 protein. The table has hundreds of thousands of distinct CDR3 sequences, about an eighth seen once. This specimen consisted of PBMCs, mostly from graft donor cells, obtained 360 days after TCRalphabeta/CD19-depleted stem cell transplant. The receptors come from a male patient younger than 18 who had a stem cell transplant for acute myeloid leukemia, so the T cells may come from the graft donor.

In its sample, this clonotype was seen many times. This chain links TRBV7-9 with TRBJ2-5; 9 nucleotides agree with TRBD2. V gave up 11 bases and J gave up 3 bases; unmatched junction bases: 4. Germline V gene data show CDR1 as SEHNR and CDR2 as FQNEAQ (reference sequence). CDR3 length equals 12 residues. CDR3 nucleotides: TGTGCCGGCGGGAGGGCCGAAGAGACCCAGTACTTC. Amino acids: CAGGRAEETQYF.

The chain couples TRBV4-2 to TRBJ2-7; 8 nucleotides line up with TRBD1. This CDR3 spans 15 amino acids. J lost 6 bases, V lost 0 bases, and 7 bases had no gene match. Per germline, CDR1 LGHNA and CDR2 YNFKEQ. The CDR3 protein is CASSQDRTGFSEQYF. The CDR3 DNA reads TGTGCCAGCAGCCAAGATCGGACAGGGTTCTCCGAGCAGTACTTC.

This clonotype was seen just once. The chain links TRBV5-1 to TRBJ2-7, with D perhaps matching TRBD1 (8 bases). The V end was cut by 4 bases, the J end by 4 bases, with 15 bases between. Per germline, CDR1 SGHRS and CDR2 YFSETQ. The CDR3 sequence is 14 residues long. CDR3 loop: CASSRGQGGYEQYF. CDR3 sequence (DNA): TGCGCCAGCAGCCGCGGACAGGGAGGGTACGAGCAGTACTTC.

This clonotype was observed a few times. The chain carries TRBV20-1 and TRBJ2-3; perhaps TRBD2 as D (5 bases). CDR1 and CDR2 (germline): DFQATT, SNEGSKA (reference sequence). Trimming shortened V by 3 bases and J by 0 bases, and 13 bases separated the two germline ends. The CDR3 sequence is 15 residues long. CDR3: CSASDGDTSTDTQYF. The CDR3 DNA sequence: TGCAGTGCTAGTGACGGGGATACTAGCACAGATACGCAGTATTTT.

V gene TRBV20-1 combines with J gene TRBJ2-3, with 11 bases identical to TRBD2. The CDR3 extends over 18 amino acids. With 1 base clipped from V and 2 bases from J, the junction kept 11 bases outside the gene matches. Germline CDR1 reads DFQATT; CDR2 reads SNEGSKA (reference sequence). CDR3 sequence (DNA): TGCAGTGCTAGAGCACTGGGACTAGCGGCTGGAACCACAGATACGCAGTATTTT. Its translation: CSARALGLAAGTTDTQYF.

This clonotype was seen only a few times. This chain links TRBV27 with TRBJ2-5; D gene unclear. The CDR3 contains 13 residues. Deletions cut 6 bases from V and 1 base from J, with 9 bases between. Germline V gene data show CDR1 as MNHEY and CDR2 as SMNVEV (reference sequence). CDR3 nucleotide sequence: TGTGCCAGCAGCACCCCCTTCCAAGAGACCCAGTACTTC. As protein: CASSTPFQETQYF.

This chain connects TRBV21-1 to TRBJ2-1. TRBV21-1 is assigned pseudogene status. This CDR3 has 17 residues. The CDR3: CASSKVDLIVSYNEQFF. In DNA, the CDR3 is TGTGCCAGCAGCAAAGTCGATCTCATTGTCTCCTACAATGAGCAGTTCTTC.

The chain employs TRBV29-1 and TRBJ2-1; 8 bases fit TRBD2. V lost 0 bases to trimming and J lost 6 bases; unmatched junction nucleotides: 7. CDR3 length: 15 amino acids. CDR1 is SQVTM and CDR2 is ANQGSEA in the germline V gene. This CDR3 reads CSVEDPREGCNEQFF. The CDR3 coding sequence is TGCAGCGTTGAAGATCCACGGGAGGGCTGCAATGAGCAGTTCTTC.

This clonotype has ten or more counts. V gene TRBV27 combines with J gene TRBJ2-7, with a possible D match to TRBD1 (5 bases). CDR3 length equals 14 residues. From germline, CDR1 is MNHEY and CDR2 SMNVEV (reference sequence). Trimming pared 2 bases from V and 3 bases from J, leaving 11 bases between. Here the CDR3 DNA reads TGTGCCAGCAGTTTAGGCAGGGTTATCTACGAGCAGTACTTC. Residues: CASSLGRVIYEQYF.

The chain combines TRBV24-1 with TRBJ2-1; either TRBD1 or TRBD2 may fit D (5 bases each). Per germline, CDR1 KGHDR and CDR2 SFDVKD. CDR3 length equals 17 residues. The ends were cut back, 1 base at V and 6 bases at J, with 18 bases in the middle. CDR3 sequence: CATSDFSGSSSSNEQFF. CDR3 nucleotide sequence: TGTGCCACCAGTGATTTTTCAGGGAGCAGCTCATCCAATGAGCAGTTCTTC.

This clonotype has a handful of counts. The chain combines TRBV9 with TRBJ2-1; a possible D gene is TRBD1 (6 bases). The CDR3 is 15 residues long. V lost 4 bases and J 6 bases, leaving 17 bases between the germline ends. Germline loops: CDR1 SGDLS, CDR2 YYNGEE. The chain's CDR3 is CASSIDTLGANEQFF. The CDR3 nucleotides read TGTGCCAGCAGCATAGACACGCTGGGGGCCAATGAGCAGTTCTTC.

This clonotype was seen repeatedly, ten times or more. In nucleotides, the CDR3 is TGTGCCAGCAGTCTACAGGATAATTCACCCCTCCACTTT. Protein product: CASSLQDNSPLHF. The chain combines TRBV25-1 with TRBJ1-6; TRBD1 is a possible D gene (5 bases). Germline lookup yields CDR1 MGHDK and CDR2 SYGVNS. Trimming removed 5 bases at V and 5 bases at J, with 7 bases between. This CDR3 has 13 amino acids.

This clonotype was observed at least ten times. J is TRBJ2-3 and V is TRBV5-4; 7 bases match TRBD1. The junction had 3 bases not matched to a gene; V was cut back by 4 bases and J by 1 base. This CDR3 spans 14 amino acids. Germline V gene sequence: CDR1 SGHNT, CDR2 YYREEE (reference sequence). Here the CDR3 DNA reads TGTGCCAGCAGCCCGGGACAGCGCACAGATACGCAGTATTTT. The encoded protein is CASSPGQRTDTQYF.

This clonotype has just a few counts. This rearrangement joins TRBV6-2 or TRBV6-3 to TRBJ2-2; the D is unclear. The germline V and J ends were trimmed by 6 bases and 4 bases, with 21 bases remaining between them. CDR3 length: 17 amino acids. The germline V gene encodes CDR1 MNHEY and CDR2 SVGEGT. In DNA form, the CDR3 reads TGTGCCAGCAGCCGGTCCGGCAGAGGATGGGGCACCGGGGAGCTGTTTTTT. The encoded protein is CASSRSGRGWGTGELFF.

V usage is TRBV28 and J usage is TRBJ2-6; D tentatively fits TRBD1 or TRBD2 (5 bases each). V dropped 6 bases and J dropped 5 bases, with 14 bases sitting between them. This CDR3 spans 15 amino acids. Germline V gene sequence: CDR1 MDHEN, CDR2 SYDVKM. DNA of the CDR3: TGTGCCAGCAGAGCCGGGACCGCAAGGGCCAACGTCCTGACTTTC. Translation: CASRAGTARANVLTF. The variable domain in full, with the rest retrieved from reference TRBV28 and TRBJ2-6, is DVKVTQSSRYLVKRTGEKVFLECVQDMDHENMFWYRQDPGLGLRLIYFSYDVKMKEKGDIPEGYSVSREKKERFSLILESASTNQTSMYLCASRAGTARANVLTFGAGSRLTVL.

This clonotype occurred a few times. One end of the junction fails to match germline, which may point to a read error. The chain is built from TRBV9 and TRBJ2-5; weak D call: TRBD1 (6 bases). The CDR3 consists of 14 residues. Germline CDR1 is SGDLS and CDR2 is YYNGEE. This CDR3 reads CASSVGGQQGTQYF. The CDR3, as DNA: TGTGCCAGCAGCGTAGGAGGACAGCAAGGGACCCAGTACTTC.

The rearrangement links TRBV30 to TRBJ2-7; 7 bases map to TRBD2. Trimming removed 4 bases from V and 3 bases from J; junction bases left unmatched: 3. CDR3 length equals 12 residues. CDR1 and CDR2 from the germline V gene are GTSNPN and SVGIG (reference sequence). The CDR3 here is CAWKGGSYEQYF. The CDR3 nucleotides are TGTGCCTGGAAGGGCGGGAGCTACGAGCAGTACTTC.

The V gene is TRBV3-1, the J gene TRBJ2-3; 7 positions agree with TRBD1. The CDR3 totals 15 residues. Germline V gives CDR1 LGHDT, CDR2 YNNKEL (reference sequence). V lost 4 bases, J lost 4 bases, and 8 bases stayed unmatched. CDR3 region: CASSPRDSSPDTQYF. The CDR3, as DNA: TGTGCCAGCAGCCCCCGGGACAGTTCCCCAGATACGCAGTATTTT.

This clonotype was picked up a small number of times. The chain recombines TRBV6-1 with TRBJ2-3; 12 bases map to TRBD2. J gave up 4 bases and V 8 bases, and 7 bases lay outside the gene matches. In germline, CDR1 is MNHNS, CDR2 SASEGT. The CDR3 covers 15 residues. CDR3 residues: CASGSSGRAADTQYF. The CDR3 DNA sequence: TGTGCCAGCGGCTCTAGCGGGAGGGCCGCAGATACGCAGTATTTT.

A few counts support this clonotype. The V and J genes are TRBV6-2 or TRBV6-3 and TRBJ1-5; 8 nucleotides line up with TRBD1. The CDR3 spans 16 residues. V was clipped by 4 bases and J by 5 bases; unmatched bases: 10. Germline V CDR1 and CDR2: MNHEY, SVGEGT. The chain's CDR3 is CASSSIGQGSDQPQHF. CDR3 coding DNA: TGTGCCAGCAGTTCGATCGGACAGGGCAGCGATCAGCCCCAGCATTTT.

This clonotype showed up just a few times. The gene calls are TRBV20-1 and TRBJ2-5; perhaps TRBD2 as D (7 bases). V dropped 2 bases and J dropped 5 bases, with 15 bases sitting between them. Per germline, CDR1 DFQATT and CDR2 SNEGSKA (reference sequence). The CDR3 is made up of 14 amino acids. CDR3 nucleotides: TGCAGTGCTAGACGGTGGGAGGGGGTTGAGACCCAGTACTTC. Protein: CSARRWEGVETQYF.

Concerning this clonotype itself: With a much larger clone just one base away, this may be a read error. This chain uses TRBV7-3 with TRBJ2-3, with D tentatively TRBD1 (6 bases). CDR1 and CDR2 (germline): SGHTA, FQGTGA. CDR3 size: 15 residues. The CDR3 DNA is TGTGCCAGCAGCTTAACACACAGGGAGACAGGTACGCAGTATTTT. Translated: CASSLTHRETGTQYF.